This T cell receptor (beta chain) was obtained from a study of T cells in Graves' hyperthyroidism and ophthalmopathy. In this sample, this clonotype turned up many times. Trimming took 3 bases from V and 5 from J; bases not matched to a gene: 8. CDR1 KGHDR and CDR2 SFDVKD come from the germline V gene. The CDR3 has 15 amino acids. Pregnant or lactating patients were excluded, as were those with uncontrolled infection or other autoimmune disease. PBMCs came from over 8.5 ml fresh peripheral blood. Amplified regions were TCR beta CDR3 sequences from RNA transcripts. HTBI primers were employed in a first-round RT-PCR of the TCR CDR3. TCRdb reprocessed the multiplex PCR reads with MiXCR, giving one entry per CDR3 protein. The sample lists 200,000 to 300,000 distinct CDR3 sequences; approximately 24% were seen once.

The clonotype was recovered from a woman aged 35 to 49 with Graves' ophthalmopathy. Sequencing was performed on blood. The chain recombines TRBV24-1 with TRBJ2-7; 8 nucleotides align to TRBD2. CDR3 loop: CATSDRSGRIHEQYF. The CDR3 region has the DNA TGTGCCACCAGTGATCGAAGCGGGAGAATCCACGAGCAGTACTTC.